Below, 30 T cell receptor beta chains from the same sample are listed, as sequenced in a study of blood T cell repertoires in COVID-19. Clones were read by immunoSEQ multiplex PCR, and TCRdb kept only the in-frame ones, dropping some. The sample carries some 16,000 clones, about 80% recorded once. Specimen: peripheral blood. The receptor set was obtained from a man in his sixties or seventies with active or convalescent COVID-19.

The J gene is TRBJ2-1, the V gene TRBV11-2, with 14 nucleotides matching TRBD2. The length of the CDR3 is 14 residues. Trimming cost V 3 bases and J 10 bases; bases outside gene matches: 2. Germline CDR1 SGHAT, CDR2 FQNNGV. CDR3 nucleotides: TGTGCCAGCAGCTTGTGGACTAGCGGGGGGGAGCAGTTCTTC. This encodes CASSLWTSGGEQFF.

This chain links TRBV4-2 with TRBJ2-7; 12 bases agree with TRBD2. The CDR3 is made up of 17 amino acids. V was clipped by 3 bases and J by 5 bases; unmatched bases: 11. Germline V gene lookup returns CDR1 LGHNA and CDR2 YNFKEQ. This CDR3 reads CASSQAARTSGVNEQYF. Here the CDR3 DNA reads TGTGCCAGCAGCCAGGCGGCTCGGACTAGCGGGGTGAACGAGCAGTACTTC.

The chain has TRBV11-2 and TRBJ2-1; D gene ambiguous. Germline V gene data show CDR1 as SGHAT and CDR2 as FQNNGV. The V end lost 4 bases, the J end lost 7 bases, and 11 bases lay between the germline ends. The CDR3 length is 13 residues. The CDR3 loop reads CASSSERLNEQFF. The CDR3 DNA is TGTGCCAGCAGCTCAGAGCGACTGAATGAGCAGTTCTTC.

This clone was seen more than once but under ten times. The chain employs TRBV11-2 and TRBJ2-5; a weak D match, TRBD1 (9 bases). The length of the CDR3 is 17 residues. Per the germline V gene, CDR1 is SGHAT and CDR2 is FQNNGV. V shed 4 bases and J shed 5 bases, with 23 bases lying between them. The CDR3: CASSSFPGTGTRETQYF. The CDR3, as DNA: TGTGCCAGCAGCTCATTCCCCGGGACAGGGACTAGGGAGACCCAGTACTTC. The whole variable domain, filled in from reference TRBV11-2 and TRBJ2-5, reads EAGVAQSPRYKIIEKRQSVAFWCNPISGHATLYWYQQILGQGPKLLIQFQNNGVVDDSQLPKDRFSAERLKGVDSTLKIQPAKLEDSAVYLCASSSFPGTGTRETQYFGPGTRLLVL.

V usage is TRBV19 and J usage is TRBJ1-2, with D tentatively TRBD1 (6 bases). Germline V gene lookup returns CDR1 LNHDA and CDR2 SQIVND (reference sequence). V was trimmed by 4 bases and J by 8 bases, leaving 23 bases between them. The CDR3 covers 16 residues. For the CDR3, the DNA is TGTGCCAGTAGTACCCGGGGGGCGCAGATTGCTTTCGGCTACACCTTC. Translated: CASSTRGAQIAFGYTF.

V is TRBV5-1 and J is TRBJ1-3; 7 bases line up with TRBD1. Unmatched junction bases numbered 0, after V lost 0 bases and J lost 0 bases. Germline V gene sequence: CDR1 SGHRS, CDR2 YFSETQ. This CDR3 contains 15 residues. This CDR3 reads CASSLAGGSGNTIYF. CDR3 in DNA: TGCGCCAGCAGCTTGGCAGGGGGCTCTGGAAACACCATATATTTT.

The gene calls are TRBV11-2 and TRBJ2-5, with a weak D call TRBD1 (5 bases). The CDR3 loop spans 15 amino acids. CDR1 is SGHAT and CDR2 is FQNNGV in the germline V gene. The V end lost 3 bases, the J end lost 5 bases, and 16 bases lay between the germline ends. The CDR3 sequence: CASSFSGMNRETQYF. CDR3 DNA: TGTGCCAGCAGCTTCTCAGGGATGAATAGGGAGACCCAGTACTTC. Looking up the rest from reference TRBV11-2 and TRBJ2-5 gives the full variable domain: EAGVAQSPRYKIIEKRQSVAFWCNPISGHATLYWYQQILGQGPKLLIQFQNNGVVDDSQLPKDRFSAERLKGVDSTLKIQPAKLEDSAVYLCASSFSGMNRETQYFGPGTRLLVL.

The chain recombines TRBV15 with TRBJ2-3; D is possibly TRBD1 (6 bases). Trimming took 3 bases from V and 2 from J, leaving 12 bases between them. The CDR3 has 15 residues. The germline CDR1 and CDR2 sequences are LNHNV and YYDKDF (reference sequence). In DNA, the CDR3 is TGTGCCACCAGCAGTGCAGGGGTTTCCACAGATACGCAGTATTTT. It translates to CATSSAGVSTDTQYF.

The sample holds one count of this clone. The chain employs TRBV29-1 and TRBJ2-5, with D perhaps TRBD2 (7 bases). CDR3 size: 13 residues. Germline V gene sequence: CDR1 SQVTM, CDR2 ANQGSEA. Trimming removed 4 bases from V and 4 bases from J, with 13 bases in between. CDR3 in amino acids: CSVGGGQGETQYF. The CDR3 DNA reads TGCAGCGTTGGGGGGGGCCAGGGAGAGACCCAGTACTTC.

The rearrangement joins TRBV5-6 to TRBJ1-2; a possible D gene is TRBD1 (6 bases). CDR3 length equals 14 residues. Germline V gene sequence: CDR1 SGHDT, CDR2 YYEEEE. V was trimmed by 2 bases and J by 10 bases, leaving 18 bases between them. In DNA, the CDR3 is TGTGCCAGCAGCTTATCAGGACAGAGAGGGGACTACACCTTC. Residues: CASSLSGQRGDYTF.

This clone occurred once. The V and J genes are TRBV2 and TRBJ2-7, with TRBD2 identical over 9 bases. CDR1 and CDR2 (germline): SNHLY, FYNNEI. The J segment lost 9 bases and the V segment lost 0 bases, leaving 9 bases of the junction unmatched. The CDR3 extends over 15 amino acids. The CDR3 DNA reads TGTGCCAGCAGTGAAGCGTCAGTGGGACTAGCCATGCAGTACTTC. Its translation: CASSEASVGLAMQYF.

In its sample, this clone was seen a few times. The V and J genes are TRBV7-2 and TRBJ1-2; tentative D call: TRBD1 (6 bases). V was clipped by 1 base and J by 4 bases, with 13 bases between them. The CDR3 is 15 amino acids. The germline gives CDR1 SGHTA, CDR2 FQGNSA. The CDR3 nucleotides are TGTGCCAGCAGCTTAGATCGGACAGCTGTCTATGGCTACACCTTC. Translated: CASSLDRTAVYGYTF.

The chain uses TRBV7-2 and TRBJ1-2; D uncertain. The length of the CDR3 is 15 residues. V was pared by 1 base and J by 1 base, with 10 bases between. Per germline, CDR1 SGHTA and CDR2 FQGNSA. This CDR3 reads CASSLGRGLNYGYTF. In DNA, the CDR3 is TGTGCCAGCAGCTTAGGACGGGGTCTTAACTATGGCTACACCTTC.

There are many counts of this clone. The chain couples TRBV6-4 to TRBJ1-6; the match to TRBD1 covers 7 bases. J was trimmed by 6 bases and V by 3 bases; bases with no gene match: 8. CDR3 size: 16 residues. The germline V gene encodes CDR1 MRHNA and CDR2 SNTAGT. The CDR3 nucleotides read TGTGCCAGCAGTGAGGGGACAGAGGGAACTAATTCACCCCTCCACTTT. Protein sequence: CASSEGTEGTNSPLHF.

This clone appeared a single time. This rearrangement joins TRBV6-1 to TRBJ2-3; 8 positions agree with TRBD1. In germline, CDR1 is MNHNS, CDR2 SASEGT. This CDR3 contains 16 residues. The V gene end was trimmed by 4 bases and the J gene end by 0 bases; junction bases not matched to a gene: 6. The CDR3 is CASSVRTGPSTDTQYF. The CDR3 DNA reads TGTGCCAGCAGTGTACGGACAGGGCCTAGCACAGATACGCAGTATTTT.

The chain has TRBV5-1 and TRBJ1-4; D unresolved. CDR3 length: 14 amino acids. The V gene lost 2 bases and the J gene lost 6 bases, with 11 bases spanning the gap. Germline CDR1 and CDR2: SGHRS and YFSETQ. This CDR3 reads CASSLNGQDEKLFF. CDR3 in DNA: TGCGCCAGCAGCTTAAACGGCCAGGATGAAAAACTGTTTTTT.

This clone has only one observation. V gene TRBV2 combines with J gene TRBJ2-3, with D uncertain. The CDR3 runs to 12 residues. Germline V gene sequence: CDR1 SNHLY, CDR2 FYNNEI. Trimming cost V 1 base and J 9 bases, with 8 bases left between them. In nucleotides, the CDR3 is TGTGCCAGCAGTGAAGGGCCATCCACGCAGTATTTT. Residues: CASSEGPSTQYF.

The chain couples TRBV4-3 to TRBJ1-4; D is perhaps TRBD1 (6 bases). This CDR3 has 15 residues. V lost 4 bases and J 10 bases, leaving 19 bases between the germline ends. The germline V gene has CDR1 LGHNA and CDR2 YSLEER. The CDR3 nucleotides read TGCGCCAGCAGCCTTAATACAGGGTCGGGCGCAAAACTGTTTTTT. Residues: CASSLNTGSGAKLFF.

The chain is built from TRBV7-2 and TRBJ1-2; no firm D call. Trimming left V 3 bases short and J 0 bases short, with 11 bases between. The CDR3 length is 15 residues. Germline V gene sequence: CDR1 SGHTA, CDR2 FQGNSA. CDR3 DNA sequence: TGTGCCAGCAGCTTCTGGGCAGAAGCTAACTATGGCTACACCTTC. Its translation is CASSFWAEANYGYTF.

V usage is TRBV28 and J usage is TRBJ1-2, with TRBD1 as a possible D gene (6 bases). There are 12 residues in the CDR3. The germline V gene has CDR1 MDHEN and CDR2 SYDVKM. V was shortened by 6 bases and J by 10 bases, with 15 bases between the two germline ends. The CDR3, as DNA: TGTGCCAGCAGCCTTCCGGACAGAGCCTACACCTTC. Translated: CASSLPDRAYTF.

J is TRBJ1-6 and V is TRBV5-4; a possible D gene is TRBD1 (6 bases). Trimming left V 3 bases short and J 6 bases short, with 13 bases between. This CDR3 is built from 15 residues. In germline, CDR1 is SGHNT, CDR2 YYREEE (reference sequence). The CDR3 region has the DNA TGTGCCAGCAGCTCCCGACAGGACGGTAATTCACCCCTCCACTTT. It yields the protein CASSSRQDGNSPLHF.

The chain combines TRBV19 with TRBJ2-2; maybe TRBD2 (5 bases). Looked up from germline, CDR1 is LNHDA and CDR2 is SQIVND (reference sequence). V was clipped by 2 bases and J by 6 bases, with 10 bases between them. The CDR3 is 14 residues long. The CDR3 reads CASSINGGSGELFF. DNA for the CDR3: TGTGCCAGTAGTATAAATGGAGGTTCCGGGGAGCTGTTTTTT.

This clone is labeled as medium-sized (0.01 to 0.1%). V is TRBV7-6 and J is TRBJ2-5; TRBD1 matches 10 bases. Germline trimming cut 5 bases from V and 5 bases from J; bases unmatched to any gene: 8. This CDR3 comprises 15 residues. Germline-derived CDR1 and CDR2 are SGHVS and FNYEAQ. DNA for the CDR3: TGTGCCAGCAGCCCCCGAGACAGGGGGCTTGAGACCCAGTACTTC. Its protein product is CASSPRDRGLETQYF.

V gene TRBV19 combines with J gene TRBJ2-7, with a tentative D call TRBD1 (5 bases). Trimming stripped 3 bases from V and 7 bases from J, with 16 bases between. CDR1 and CDR2 (germline): LNHDA, SQIVND (reference sequence). CDR3 length: 14 amino acids. The CDR3 coding sequence is TGTGCCAGTAGTATTCGGACATCCTCTGGAGAGCAGTACTTC. It is translated as CASSIRTSSGEQYF. Full variable domain (outside the CDR3, taken from reference TRBV19 and TRBJ2-7): DGGITQSPKYLFRKEGQNVTLSCEQNLNHDAMYWYRQDPGQGLRLIYYSQIVNDFQKGDIAEGYSVSREKKESFPLTVTSAQKNPTAFYLCASSIRTSSGEQYFGPGTRLTVT.

V is TRBV28 and J is TRBJ1-1; D may be TRBD1 (6 bases). Deletions cut 8 bases from V and 5 bases from J, with 18 bases between. The CDR3 runs 14 residues. Germline V lookup: CDR1 MDHEN, CDR2 SYDVKM. The CDR3 is CASHQGPRTTEAFF. DNA for the CDR3: TGTGCCAGCCACCAGGGGCCCAGAACGACTGAAGCTTTCTTT.

The J gene is TRBJ2-2, the V gene TRBV10-3; 12 nucleotides match TRBD1. In germline, CDR1 is ENHRY, CDR2 SYGVKD. The CDR3 is 18 amino acids. The J segment lost 4 bases and the V segment lost 6 bases, leaving 12 bases of the junction unmatched. The CDR3 DNA reads TGTGCCATCAGCGGAAGACCGGGACAGGGGGCCTCCACCGGGGAGCTGTTTTTT. This encodes CAISGRPGQGASTGELFF.

The rearrangement uses TRBV5-1 and TRBJ1-1, with 8 bases that match TRBD1. The CDR3 consists of 15 residues. V was clipped by 4 bases and J by 0 bases; unmatched bases: 5. Germline assignment: CDR1 SGHRS and CDR2 YFSETQ. The CDR3: CASSPWDRMNTEAFF. The DNA for the CDR3 is TGCGCCAGCAGCCCCTGGGACAGGATGAACACTGAAGCTTTCTTT. Based on the CDR3 plus reference TRBV5-1 and TRBJ1-1, the full variable domain is KAGVTQTPRYLIKTRGQQVTLSCSPISGHRSVSWYQQTPGQGLQFLFEYFSETQRNKGNFPGRFSGRQFSNSRSEMNVSTLELGDSALYLCASSPWDRMNTEAFFGQGTRLTVV.

The chain uses TRBV2 and TRBJ1-2; the D gene is possibly TRBD1 (6 bases). V was pared by 3 bases and J by 4 bases, with 12 bases between. There are 14 residues in the CDR3. The germline V gene has CDR1 SNHLY and CDR2 FYNNEI. The DNA of the CDR3 is TGTGCCAGCAGTGACGGGGGGCTGGCCTATGGCTACACCTTC. It specifies CASSDGGLAYGYTF.

The genes are TRBV15 and TRBJ1-6, with no clear D. The CDR3 contains 17 residues. V lost 4 bases, J lost 8 bases, and 21 bases lay in between. Looked up from germline, CDR1 is LNHNV and CDR2 is YYDKDF (reference sequence). The CDR3 DNA is TGTGCCACCAGCACAGAAAACCTGCGACAAGGCCATTCACCCCTCCACTTT. It translates to CATSTENLRQGHSPLHF. Full variable domain (missing parts from reference TRBV15 and TRBJ1-6): DAMVIQNPRYQVTQFGKPVTLSCSQTLNHNVMYWYQQKSSQAPKLLFHYYDKDFNNEADTPDNFQSRRPNTSFCFLDIRSPGLGDTAMYLCATSTENLRQGHSPLHFGNGTRLTVT.

V is TRBV10-3 and J is TRBJ1-4; the D gene is possibly TRBD1 (6 bases). The germline V and J ends were trimmed by 2 bases and 4 bases, with 11 bases remaining between them. Germline assignment: CDR1 ENHRY and CDR2 SYGVKD. The CDR3 runs to 15 residues. The CDR3: CAISETTGINEKLFF. The CDR3 nucleotides read TGTGCCATCAGTGAGACAACAGGGATTAATGAAAAACTGTTTTTT.